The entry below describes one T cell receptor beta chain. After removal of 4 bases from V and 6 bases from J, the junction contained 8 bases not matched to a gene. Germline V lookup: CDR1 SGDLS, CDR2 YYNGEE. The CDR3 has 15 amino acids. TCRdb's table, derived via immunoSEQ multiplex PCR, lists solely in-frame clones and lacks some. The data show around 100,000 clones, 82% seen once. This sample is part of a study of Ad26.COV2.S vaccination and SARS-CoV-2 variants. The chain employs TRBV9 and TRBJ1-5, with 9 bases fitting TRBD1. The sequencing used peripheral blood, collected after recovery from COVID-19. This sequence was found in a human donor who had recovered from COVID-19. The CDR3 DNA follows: TGTGCCAGCAGCTCCTTTACGGACAGGGGTCAGCCCCAGCATTTT. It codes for CASSSFTDRGQPQHF.